This T cell receptor beta chain was profiled in a study of blood T cell repertoires in COVID-19. CDR3 length: 13 amino acids. Per germline, CDR1 LNHNV and CDR2 YYDKDF (reference sequence). Trimming took 3 bases from V and 4 from J; bases not matched to a gene: 0. This clone was seen just once. TCRdb keeps only in-frame clones here, not all; method: immunoSEQ multiplex PCR. This sample carries 80,000 or so clones, 75% to 85% of them seen once, and the ten largest clones take under 5%. Sequencing was carried out using peripheral blood. This receptor was identified in a woman in her sixties or seventies with acute or convalescent COVID-19. The chain employs TRBV15 and TRBJ1-5, with 7 bases that match TRBD1. CDR3 coding DNA: TGTGCCACCAGCAGGGGACAGAATCAGCCCCAGCATTTT. This encodes CATSRGQNQPQHF.